A selection of T cell receptor beta chains follows, all from one sample in a study of neoadjuvant nivolumab and ipilimumab in lung cancer. Clones were read by immunoSEQ multiplex PCR, and TCRdb kept only the in-frame ones, dropping some. Of roughly 18,000 clones in the sample, about nine tenths are singletons; the top ten hold about 2.1%. Sequencing used peripheral blood, obtained before neoadjuvant nivolumab, alone or with ipilimumab. These receptors were collected from an adult with non-small cell lung cancer. Each CDR3 is given with its conserved first and last residue. Fields, in order: clone size, D gene, J gene, V gene, CDR3 DNA, CDR3 protein. D genes are given only for firm matches. Some rows have no size entry. The others give once, few or many, or a class for an expanded clone.

abundance: -; d_gene: TRBD1; j_gene: TRBJ2-3; v_gene: TRBV5-1; CDR3nt: TGCGCCAGCAGCCGACAGGGGCAACTATCAAGCACAGATACGCAGTATTTT; CDR3aa: CASSRQGQLSSTDTQYF
abundance: -; d_gene: -; j_gene: TRBJ2-6; v_gene: TRBV7-3; CDR3nt: TGTGCCAGCAGCTTAGGATCCTCTGGGGCCAACGTCCTGACTTTC; CDR3aa: CASSLGSSGANVLTF
abundance: -; d_gene: TRBD2; j_gene: TRBJ2-2; v_gene: TRBV6-5; CDR3nt: TGTGCCAGCAGAAGGTCTGGGAGGGAGGGGGAGCTGTTTTTT; CDR3aa: CASRRSGREGELFF
abundance: -; d_gene: -; j_gene: TRBJ2-2; v_gene: TRBV9; CDR3nt: TGTGCCAGCGGACACGCGTTCGGTAGGAGGATTAACACCGGGGAGCTGTTTTTT; CDR3aa: CASGHAFGRRINTGELFF
abundance: -; d_gene: -; j_gene: TRBJ1-4; v_gene: TRBV6-5; CDR3nt: TGTGCCAGCCGGGACGGGAATGAAAAACTGTTTTTT; CDR3aa: CASRDGNEKLFF
abundance: -; d_gene: -; j_gene: TRBJ2-3; v_gene: TRBV5-1; CDR3nt: TGCGCCAGCAGCCTTGGGCAGTCTAGCACAGATACGCAGTATTTT; CDR3aa: CASSLGQSSTDTQYF
abundance: -; d_gene: -; j_gene: TRBJ2-5; v_gene: TRBV15; CDR3nt: TGTGCCACCAGCGGGGAGACCCAGTACTTC; CDR3aa: CATSGETQYF
abundance: -; d_gene: TRBD2; j_gene: TRBJ2-7; v_gene: TRBV5-1; CDR3nt: TGCGCCAGCAGCTATTCTCTAGCGGGGAGCTCCTACGAGCAGTACTTC; CDR3aa: CASSYSLAGSSYEQYF
abundance: -; d_gene: -; j_gene: TRBJ1-1; v_gene: TRBV30; CDR3nt: TGTGCCTGGATAAGGAAGGGGCGGAACACTGAAGCTTTCTTT; CDR3aa: CAWIRKGRNTEAFF
abundance: once; d_gene: TRBD1; j_gene: TRBJ2-6; v_gene: TRBV6-5; CDR3nt: TGTGCCAGCAGCGGACAGGGACCTGGGGCCAACGTCCTGACTTTC; CDR3aa: CASSGQGPGANVLTF
abundance: -; d_gene: -; j_gene: TRBJ2-1; v_gene: TRBV5-1; CDR3nt: TGCGCCAGCAGTATTGGGTTCGATGAGCAGTTCTTC; CDR3aa: CASSIGFDEQFF
abundance: once; d_gene: -; j_gene: TRBJ2-3; v_gene: TRBV11-3; CDR3nt: TGTGCCAGCAGCTTCGCCAGGAGCACAGATACGCAGTATTTT; CDR3aa: CASSFARSTDTQYF
abundance: -; d_gene: TRBD2; j_gene: TRBJ2-5; v_gene: TRBV18; CDR3nt: TGTGCCAGCTCACCAAGACTAGCGGGAGGCGGCCAAGAGACCCAGTACTTC; CDR3aa: CASSPRLAGGGQETQYF
abundance: -; d_gene: -; j_gene: TRBJ2-3; v_gene: TRBV13; CDR3nt: TGTGCCAGCAGTGTGAGGAACACAGATACGCAGTATTTT; CDR3aa: CASSVRNTDTQYF
abundance: -; d_gene: -; j_gene: TRBJ2-6; v_gene: TRBV7-2; CDR3nt: TGTGCCAGCAGCTTAGGTCAACCTGGGGCCAACGTCCTGACTTTC; CDR3aa: CASSLGQPGANVLTF
abundance: -; d_gene: TRBD2; j_gene: TRBJ2-1; v_gene: TRBV11-2; CDR3nt: TGTGCCAGCAGCTTAGTGGCTAGCGGGCATTCCGGATACAATGAGCAGTTCTTC; CDR3aa: CASSLVASGHSGYNEQFF
abundance: -; d_gene: -; j_gene: TRBJ2-3; v_gene: TRBV5-6; CDR3nt: TGTGCCAGCAGCAATATTGGCACAGATACGCAGTATTTT; CDR3aa: CASSNIGTDTQYF
abundance: -; d_gene: -; j_gene: TRBJ2-1; v_gene: TRBV7-3; CDR3nt: TGTGCCAGCAGCTATCAGGAGGGTGAGCAGTTCTTC; CDR3aa: CASSYQEGEQFF
abundance: -; d_gene: -; j_gene: TRBJ1-5; v_gene: TRBV30; CDR3nt: TGTGCCTGGAGTGAAGGCACTAATCAGCCCCAGCATTTT; CDR3aa: CAWSEGTNQPQHF
abundance: -; d_gene: -; j_gene: TRBJ2-5; v_gene: TRBV19; CDR3nt: TGTGCCAGTACCCCCCAGAAGGGAGAGACCCAGTACTTC; CDR3aa: CASTPQKGETQYF
abundance: few; d_gene: -; j_gene: TRBJ1-1; v_gene: TRBV5-1; CDR3nt: TGCGCCAGCAGCTTGGATGGCGGGCTGGGAGCTTTCTTT; CDR3aa: CASSLDGGLGAFF
abundance: -; d_gene: TRBD1; j_gene: TRBJ2-1; v_gene: TRBV12-5; CDR3nt: TGTGCTAGTGGTTTATCAGGGGGTGGTATTAGCAATGAGCAGTTCTTC; CDR3aa: CASGLSGGGISNEQFF
abundance: -; d_gene: TRBD1; j_gene: TRBJ1-2; v_gene: TRBV30; CDR3nt: TGTGCCTGGACCCTCGTTCCCGGGACAGGGGTAGGAGCTAACTATGGCTACACCTTC; CDR3aa: CAWTLVPGTGVGANYGYTF